This TCR beta chain originates from a study of T-cell reconstitution after alpha-beta-depleted transplantation in children. TCRbeta library preparation incorporated unique molecular identifiers. TCRdb re-analysed the PCR reads in MiXCR, keeping a single row per CDR3 protein. The table records some 500,000 distinct CDR3 sequences, 15% to 20% of them present only once. The CDR3 runs 16 residues. Trimming cost V 5 bases and J 2 bases, with 17 bases left between them. In germline, CDR1 is SEHNR, CDR2 FQNEAQ (reference sequence). This clonotype came up a few times. The sequenced sample was PBMCs from the stem cell graft donor, obtained from the stem cell graft. The TCR was taken from a human donor who donated a stem cell graft to a child with acute lymphoblastic leukemia. The chain is built from TRBV7-9 and TRBJ2-3; D is ambiguous. The CDR3 is CASSTRLRTNTDTQYF. Here the CDR3 DNA reads TGTGCCAGCAGCACCAGACTGAGGACCAACACAGATACGCAGTATTTT.